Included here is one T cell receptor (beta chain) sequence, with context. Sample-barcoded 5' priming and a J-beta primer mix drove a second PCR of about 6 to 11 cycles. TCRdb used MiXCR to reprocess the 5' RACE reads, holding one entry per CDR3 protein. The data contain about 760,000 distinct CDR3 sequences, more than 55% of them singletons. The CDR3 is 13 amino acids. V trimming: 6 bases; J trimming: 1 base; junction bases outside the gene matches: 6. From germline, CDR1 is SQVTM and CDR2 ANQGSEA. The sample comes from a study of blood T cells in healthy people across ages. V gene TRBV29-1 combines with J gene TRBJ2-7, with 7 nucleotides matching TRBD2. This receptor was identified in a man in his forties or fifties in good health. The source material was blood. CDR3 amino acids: CSVGEGLSYEQYF. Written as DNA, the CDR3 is TGCAGCGTGGGGGAGGGCCTATCCTACGAGCAGTACTTC.